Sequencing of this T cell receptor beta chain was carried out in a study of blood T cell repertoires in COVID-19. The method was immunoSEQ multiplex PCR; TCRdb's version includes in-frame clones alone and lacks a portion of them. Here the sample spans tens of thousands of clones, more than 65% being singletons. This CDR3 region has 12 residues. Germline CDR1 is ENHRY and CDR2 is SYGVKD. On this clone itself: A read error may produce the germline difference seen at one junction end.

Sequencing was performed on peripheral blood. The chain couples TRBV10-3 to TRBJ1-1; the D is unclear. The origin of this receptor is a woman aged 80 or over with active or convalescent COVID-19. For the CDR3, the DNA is TGTGCCATCAGTGGCAACCCAACTGAGGCTTTCTTT. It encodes CAISGNPTEAFF.